These 6 T cell receptor beta chains share one sample of origin, sequenced in a study of CXCR3-negative and CXCR3-positive naive CD8 T cells. 5' RACE with UMI labels generated the TRB cDNA libraries. With the 5' RACE reads reprocessed, TCRdb shows one record per CDR3 protein and no DNA. With tens of thousands of distinct CDR3 sequences in the sample, the ten largest clones hold roughly 10%. The source material was memory CD8+ T cells from blood. The receptors here all came from a human donor in good health. Some clones in this sample may be carry-over from other donors' samples.

The rearrangement uses TRBV20-1 and TRBJ2-1; TCRdb's D gene call, TRBD1, goes unchecked for lack of DNA. In germline, CDR1 is DFQATT, CDR2 SNEGSKA (reference sequence). The CDR3 is 16 amino acids. The CDR3 region is CSARNLGGLRDNEQFF.

This sequence joins TRBV4-1 and TRBJ1-1; as DNA is missing, the TRBD1 call by TCRdb cannot be tested. There are 15 residues in the CDR3. The germline V gene has CDR1 MGHRA and CDR2 YSYEKL. CDR3 in amino acids: CASSQDRQGQSEAFF.

The V and J genes are TRBV6-4 and TRBJ2-3; TCRdb lists TRBD2, though no DNA is available to test this call. The CDR3 is 13 residues long. Germline V gene lookup returns CDR1 MRHNA and CDR2 SNTAGT. This chain's CDR3 is CASSASGTDTQYF.

The genes are TRBV6-2 or TRBV6-3 and TRBJ2-5; lacking DNA, the TRBD1 call made by TCRdb goes unchecked. Germline V gives CDR1 MNHEY, CDR2 SVGEGT. The CDR3 runs 15 residues. The CDR3 sequence is CASRDGQKYQETQYF.

This chain uses TRBV29-1 with TRBJ1-1. There are 13 residues in the CDR3. The germline V gene encodes CDR1 SQVTM and CDR2 ANQGSEA. The CDR3 is CSVDSAAHTEAFF.

This chain uses TRBV19 with TRBJ1-2; with no DNA, the TCRdb D assignment of TRBD1 cannot be verified. Germline CDR1 LNHDA, CDR2 SQIVND (reference sequence). This CDR3 region has 14 residues. CDR3 sequence: CASSFTGTGFGYTF.